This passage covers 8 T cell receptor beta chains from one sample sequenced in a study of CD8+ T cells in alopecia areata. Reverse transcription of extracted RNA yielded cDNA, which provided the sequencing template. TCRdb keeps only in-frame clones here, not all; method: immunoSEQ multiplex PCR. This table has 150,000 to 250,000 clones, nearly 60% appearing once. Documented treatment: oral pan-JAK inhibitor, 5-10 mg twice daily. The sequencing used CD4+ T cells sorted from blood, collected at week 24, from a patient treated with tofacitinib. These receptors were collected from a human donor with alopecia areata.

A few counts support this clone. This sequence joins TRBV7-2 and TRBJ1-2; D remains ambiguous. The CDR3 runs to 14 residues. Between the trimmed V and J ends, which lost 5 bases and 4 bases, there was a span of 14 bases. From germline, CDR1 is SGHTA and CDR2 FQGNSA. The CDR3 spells CASSPTGAGYGYTF. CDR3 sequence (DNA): TGTGCCAGCAGCCCAACGGGAGCCGGCTATGGCTACACCTTC.

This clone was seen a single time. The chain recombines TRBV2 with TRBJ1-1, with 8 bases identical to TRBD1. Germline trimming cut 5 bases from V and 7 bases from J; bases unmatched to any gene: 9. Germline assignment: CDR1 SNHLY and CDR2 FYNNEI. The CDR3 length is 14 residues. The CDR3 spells CASSPQGGTGEAFF. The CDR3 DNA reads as TGTGCCAGCAGTCCCCAAGGGGGGACAGGTGAAGCTTTCTTT.

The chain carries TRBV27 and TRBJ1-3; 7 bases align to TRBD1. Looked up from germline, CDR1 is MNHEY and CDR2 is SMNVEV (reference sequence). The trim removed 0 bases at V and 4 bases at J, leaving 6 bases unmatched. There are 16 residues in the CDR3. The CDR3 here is CASSLSGRGYGNTIYF. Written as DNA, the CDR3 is TGTGCCAGCAGTTTATCGGGCAGGGGGTACGGAAACACCATATATTTT.

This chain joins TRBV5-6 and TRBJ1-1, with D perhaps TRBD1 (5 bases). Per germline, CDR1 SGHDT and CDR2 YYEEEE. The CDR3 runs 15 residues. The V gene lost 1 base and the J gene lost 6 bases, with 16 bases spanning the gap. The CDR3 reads CASSLSRWGLPEAFF. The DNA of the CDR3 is TGTGCCAGCAGCTTGTCGAGGTGGGGACTGCCTGAAGCTTTCTTT.

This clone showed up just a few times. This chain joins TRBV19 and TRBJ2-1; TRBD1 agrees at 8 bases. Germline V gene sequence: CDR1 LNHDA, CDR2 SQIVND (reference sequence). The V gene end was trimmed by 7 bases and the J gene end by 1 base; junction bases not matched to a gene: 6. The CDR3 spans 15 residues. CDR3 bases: TGTGCCAGTACTGAGGACAGGGATTCCTACAATGAGCAGTTCTTC. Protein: CASTEDRDSYNEQFF.

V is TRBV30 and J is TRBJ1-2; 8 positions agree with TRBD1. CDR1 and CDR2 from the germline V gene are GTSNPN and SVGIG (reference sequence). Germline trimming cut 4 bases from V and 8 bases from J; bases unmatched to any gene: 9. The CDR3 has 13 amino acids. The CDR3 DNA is TGTGCCTGGACCCAGACAGGGGTGAGAGGCTACACCTTC. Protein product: CAWTQTGVRGYTF.

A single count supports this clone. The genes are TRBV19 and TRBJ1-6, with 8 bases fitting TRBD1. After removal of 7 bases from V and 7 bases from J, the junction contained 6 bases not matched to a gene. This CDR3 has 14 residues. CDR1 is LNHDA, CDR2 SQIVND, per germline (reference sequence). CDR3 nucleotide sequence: TGTGCCAGTAAGCTCAGACAGGGGAATTCACCCCTCCACTTT. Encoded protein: CASKLRQGNSPLHF.

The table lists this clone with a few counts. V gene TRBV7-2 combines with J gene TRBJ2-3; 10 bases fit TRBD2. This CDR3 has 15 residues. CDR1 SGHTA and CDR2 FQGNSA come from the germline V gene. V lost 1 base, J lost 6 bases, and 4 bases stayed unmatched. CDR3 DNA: TGTGCCAGCAGCTTAGAAGCGGGGGGGATGGATACGCAGTATTTT. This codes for CASSLEAGGMDTQYF.